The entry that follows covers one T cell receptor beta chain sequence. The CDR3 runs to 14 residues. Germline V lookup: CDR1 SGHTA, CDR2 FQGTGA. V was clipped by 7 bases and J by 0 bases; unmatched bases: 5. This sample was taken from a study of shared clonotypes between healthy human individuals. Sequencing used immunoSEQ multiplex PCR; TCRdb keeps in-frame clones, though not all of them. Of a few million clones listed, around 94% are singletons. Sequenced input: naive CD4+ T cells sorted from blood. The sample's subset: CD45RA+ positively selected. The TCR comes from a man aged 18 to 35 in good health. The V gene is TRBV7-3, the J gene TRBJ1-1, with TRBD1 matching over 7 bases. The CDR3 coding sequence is TGTGCCAGCACCCTACAGGGGATGAACACTGAAGCTTTCTTT. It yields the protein CASTLQGMNTEAFF.